This T cell receptor (beta chain) was retrieved from a study of Ad26.COV2.S vaccination and SARS-CoV-2 variants. At the level of the study: Enrollment placed the donor in the COV1001 Ad26.COV2.S trial arm. Donor got 5x10^10 or 1x10^11 viral particles of Ad26.COV2.S.

Clones were sequenced by immunoSEQ multiplex PCR, and TCRdb holds only the in-frame ones, with some missing. The sample carries about 330,000 clones, under 90% recorded once. The V end lost 3 bases, the J end lost 1 base, and 9 bases lay between the germline ends. The CDR3 is 15 residues long. CDR1 and CDR2 from the germline V gene are LNHDA and SQIVND (reference sequence). Treatment noted: 15 to 20 received Ad26.COV2.S at low or high dose, single or two shots; 5 received placebo; per-sample allocation not given. Specimen acquisition occurred on day 63 following the initial vaccine or placebo injection. The sample came from a Boston adult aged 18-55 years.

The gene calls are TRBV19 and TRBJ2-2; D gene uncertain. The sequences come from peripheral blood, collected in a trial of Ad26.COV2.S vaccine versus placebo. The clonotype was recovered from a person aged 18-65 years who received the Ad26.COV2.S COVID-19 vaccine or a placebo. CDR3 DNA: TGTGCCAGTAGTATGGATCAAAAGAACACCGGGGAGCTGTTTTTT. Translating it yields CASSMDQKNTGELFF.